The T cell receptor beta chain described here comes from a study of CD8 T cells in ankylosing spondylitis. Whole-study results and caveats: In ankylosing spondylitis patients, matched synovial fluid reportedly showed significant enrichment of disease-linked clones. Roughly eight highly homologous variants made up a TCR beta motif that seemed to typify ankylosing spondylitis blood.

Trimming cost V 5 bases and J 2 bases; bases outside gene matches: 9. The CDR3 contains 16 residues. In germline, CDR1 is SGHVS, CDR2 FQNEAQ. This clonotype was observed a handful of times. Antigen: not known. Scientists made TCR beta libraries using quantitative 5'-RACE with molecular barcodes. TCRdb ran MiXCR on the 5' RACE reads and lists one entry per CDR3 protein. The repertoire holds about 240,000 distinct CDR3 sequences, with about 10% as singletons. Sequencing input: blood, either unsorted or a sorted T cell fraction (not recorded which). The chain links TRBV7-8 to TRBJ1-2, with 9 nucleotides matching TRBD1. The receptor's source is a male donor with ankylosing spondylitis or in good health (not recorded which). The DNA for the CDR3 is TGTGCCAGCAGCCCACGGATCGGACAGGGGAACTATGGCTACACCTTC. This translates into CASSPRIGQGNYGYTF.